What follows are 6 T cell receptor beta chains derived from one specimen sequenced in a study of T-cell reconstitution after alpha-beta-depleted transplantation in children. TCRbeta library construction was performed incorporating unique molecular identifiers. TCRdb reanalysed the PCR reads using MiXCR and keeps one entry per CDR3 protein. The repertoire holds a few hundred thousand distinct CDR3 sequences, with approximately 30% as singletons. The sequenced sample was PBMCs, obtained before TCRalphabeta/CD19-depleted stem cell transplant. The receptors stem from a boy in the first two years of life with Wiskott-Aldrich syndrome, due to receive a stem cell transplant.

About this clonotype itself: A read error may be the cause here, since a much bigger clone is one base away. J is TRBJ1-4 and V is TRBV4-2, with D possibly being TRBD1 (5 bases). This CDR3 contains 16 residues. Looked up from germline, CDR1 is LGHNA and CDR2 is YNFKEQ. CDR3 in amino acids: CASSQDPWGADEELFF. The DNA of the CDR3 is TGTGCCAGCAGCCAAGATCCGTGGGGCGCAGATGAAGAACTGTTTTTT.

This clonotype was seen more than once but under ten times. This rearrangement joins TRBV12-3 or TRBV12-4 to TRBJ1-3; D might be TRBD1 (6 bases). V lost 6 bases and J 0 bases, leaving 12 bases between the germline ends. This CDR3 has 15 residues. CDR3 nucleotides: TGTGCCAGCAGGCCAACAGGGATCTCTGGAAACACCATATATTTT. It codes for CASRPTGISGNTIYF.

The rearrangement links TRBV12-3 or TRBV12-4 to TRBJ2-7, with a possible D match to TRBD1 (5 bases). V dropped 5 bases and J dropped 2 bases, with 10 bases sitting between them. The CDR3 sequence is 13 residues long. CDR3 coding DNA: TGTGCCAGCAGTCGACAGAGCCCCTACGAGCAGTACTTC. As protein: CASSRQSPYEQYF.

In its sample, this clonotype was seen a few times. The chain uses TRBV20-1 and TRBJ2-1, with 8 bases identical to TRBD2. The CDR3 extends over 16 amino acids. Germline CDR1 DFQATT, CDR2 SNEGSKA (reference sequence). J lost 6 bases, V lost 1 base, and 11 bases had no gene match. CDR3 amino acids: CSARAFLGLVSNEQFF. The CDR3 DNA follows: TGCAGTGCTAGAGCGTTCTTGGGACTAGTGTCCAATGAGCAGTTCTTC.

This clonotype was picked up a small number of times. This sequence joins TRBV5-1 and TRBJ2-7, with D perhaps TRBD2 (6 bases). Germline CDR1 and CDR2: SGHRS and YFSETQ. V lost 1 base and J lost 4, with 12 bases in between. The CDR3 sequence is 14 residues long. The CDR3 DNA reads TGCGCCAGCAGCTTGAGACTAGAATCATACGAGCAGTACTTC. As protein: CASSLRLESYEQYF.

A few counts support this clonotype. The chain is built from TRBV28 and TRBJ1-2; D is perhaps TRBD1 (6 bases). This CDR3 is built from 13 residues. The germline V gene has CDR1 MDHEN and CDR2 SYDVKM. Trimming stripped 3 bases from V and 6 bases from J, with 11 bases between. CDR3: CASSFSGGHGYTF. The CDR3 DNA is TGTGCCAGCAGTTTTTCCGGGGGCCATGGCTACACCTTC.